This T cell receptor beta chain was recovered during a study of blood T cell repertoires in COVID-19 (dated by TCRdb to the early 2020s). Turning to the overall study: Collaborator samples came from the United States, Italy and Spain and covered acute and convalescent phases of COVID-19. Where available, HLA class I and class II types were taken from metadata supplied by the sample provider and were not determined by assay-based typing. The material from the prospective study consisted of cDNA or gDNA derived from T cells, B-cell-depleted T cells, or PBMCs. A de-identified subject ID, COVID-19 status, age in years and sex were almost always included in the sample metadata. Samples were obtained from the ongoing ImmuneRACE study (first 160 participants) and from over a thousand subjects provided by 6 global collaborators. Subjects who had been exposed to COVID-19, were actively infected with it, or had recovered from it provided the deeply sampled blood TCRbeta repertoires that made up the dataset. The repertoires were released in a freely available public database intended as a resource for research on the immune response to SARS-CoV-2. The study at large found these results: The amount of clinical and demographic metadata varied by source and participant and was provided uncurated.

The immunoSEQ Assay, a bias-controlled multiplex PCR, was used to amplify TCRbeta CDR3 regions from genomic DNA. In the authors' own workflow: The number of nucleated cells in each sample was estimated from the amplification of reference gene primers within the assay. To quantify the absolute abundance of each unique TCRbeta CDR3 rearrangement, sequence reads were collapsed and filtered. For each sample, productive Simpson clonality was calculated as the square root of Simpson's diversity index across productive rearrangements. The table comes from immuneACCESS by way of TCRdb, which keeps in-frame sequences with V and J called. Part of the clones is missing from these tables; in studies checked, under half for an unresolved V gene and the rest for unknown reasons. The DNA gave D and trimming, while V, J and clone size come from that table. Across this sample there are tens of thousands of clones, with approximately 84% seen only once. The top ten clonotypes cover approximately 6.3% of the sample.

Worth noting for this clone: What this receptor recognizes is not known. Within one base of it there is no much larger clone, and no base qualities were kept.

In Seattle, one collaborating source enrolled patients while the infection was active and tracked those patients longitudinally over the course of disease. Whole blood was collected in K2EDTA tubes by collaborating institutions according to the institutions' own protocols. For TCRbeta analysis, collaborator samples were shipped as frozen whole blood, as isolated PBMCs, or as DNA extracted from either sample type. Trimming at the junction amounts to 7 bases on V and 2 bases on J, and the germline ends lie 21 bases apart. Including the terminal cysteine and phenylalanine, the CDR3 comprises 16 residues. Only the CDR3 portion is preserved as DNA: 48 bases, with reading frame beginning at the first base. CDR1 SGHDT and CDR2 YYEEEE are derived from the germline V gene.

This sequence was found in a man aged 70 or older with COVID-19, enrolled during active disease. The chain was built from TRBV5-6 and TRBJ1-2; no confident D gene assignment can be made. Sequencing input: peripheral blood. The CDR3: CASAPTVAGTNYGYTF. Here is the DNA: TGTGCCAGCGCCCCCACCGTAGCCGGAACCAACTATGGCTACACCTTC.